These T cell receptor beta chains were read from a single sample in a study of cytomegalovirus exposure and HLA in healthy donors. The method was immunoSEQ multiplex PCR; TCRdb's version includes in-frame clones alone and lacks a portion of them. The table lists 150,000 to 200,000 clones, approximately 81% of them singletons. Sequencing input: PBMCs. Receptors originate from a woman in her 30s in good health and CMV-seronegative. Both conserved end residues are part of each CDR3. Each record gives: D gene, clone size, V gene, J gene, CDR3 protein, CDR3 DNA. A D gene is named only where the DNA matches it firmly. Expanded clones are given a class, and other clones once, few, many or no size at all.

>TRBD1|.|TRBV15|TRBJ2-4
CATSRPGTEGNSQYF
TGTGCCACCAGCAGGCCCGGGACAGAGGGAAACAGTCAGTACTTC
>.|.|TRBV6-1|TRBJ2-7
CASAGVNYEQYF
TGTGCCAGCGCAGGGGTTAATTACGAGCAGTACTTC
>TRBD1|few|TRBV10-1|TRBJ2-4
CASSDRGKNIQYF
TGCGCCAGCAGCGACAGGGGTAAAAACATTCAGTACTTC
>.|.|TRBV4-1|TRBJ1-6
CASSQVGGGNSPLHF
TGCGCCAGCAGCCAAGTGGGAGGGGGTAATTCGCCCCTCCACTTT
>.|.|TRBV7-2|TRBJ2-5
CASSLFTGQETQYF
TGTGCCAGCAGCTTATTTACAGGCCAAGAGACCCAGTACTTC
>TRBD1|.|TRBV6-5|TRBJ1-5
CASSRQGALQPQHF
TGTGCCAGCAGCCGACAGGGGGCTCTTCAGCCCCAGCATTTT
>TRBD1|.|TRBV27|TRBJ1-1
CASSLSRITKPPGQSNTEAFF
TGTGCCAGCAGTTTATCCCGAATAACCAAACCTCCGGGACAGTCGAACACTGAAGCTTTCTTT
>TRBD1|.|TRBV28|TRBJ1-2
CASSQQSPGQGDGYTF
TGTGCCAGCAGCCAACAGTCCCCGGGACAGGGGGATGGCTACACCTTC
>TRBD1|once|TRBV5-6|TRBJ1-3
CASSEDRSSSGNTIYF
TGTGCCAGCAGCGAGGACAGGTCTAGCTCTGGAAACACCATATATTTT
>.|.|TRBV2|TRBJ2-7
CASIVSAAYEQYF
TGTGCCAGCATAGTTAGCGCGGCCTACGAGCAGTACTTC
>TRBD2|.|TRBV27|TRBJ2-1
CASRTSGGNEQFF
TGTGCCAGCAGGACTAGCGGGGGGAATGAGCAGTTCTTC
>TRBD1|.|TRBV28|TRBJ1-4
CASSFRGGTTNEKLFF
TGTGCCAGCAGTTTTCGAGGGGGCACAACTAATGAAAAACTGTTTTTT
>.|.|TRBV9|TRBJ1-2
CASSVAADREYGYTF
TGTGCCAGCAGCGTAGCAGCGGACAGAGAATATGGCTACACCTTC
>.|.|TRBV28|TRBJ2-2
CASTSYRDMNTGELFF
TGTGCCAGCACCTCTTACCGGGACATGAACACCGGGGAGCTGTTTTTT
>.|.|TRBV14|TRBJ2-3
CASSPLGATDTQYF
TGTGCCAGCAGCCCCTTGGGGGCAACAGATACGCAGTATTTT
>TRBD1|few|TRBV7-6|TRBJ2-7
CASSPRDSSYEQYF
TGTGCCAGCAGCCCCCGGGACAGCTCCTACGAGCAGTACTTC
>TRBD2|.|TRBV2|TRBJ2-3
CASSERGWSTDTQYF
TGTGCCAGCAGTGAGCGGGGGTGGAGCACAGATACGCAGTATTTT
>.|.|TRBV29-1|TRBJ2-1
CSVDGRTYNEQFF
TGCAGCGTGGATGGCAGGACCTACAATGAGCAGTTCTTC
>TRBD2|.|TRBV7-9|TRBJ2-1
CASSYSGGPYNEQFF
TGTGCCAGCAGCTATTCGGGGGGGCCCTACAATGAGCAGTTCTTC
>.|.|TRBV27|TRBJ2-7
CASHRDIPSYEQYF
TGTGCCAGTCACCGGGACATACCTTCCTACGAGCAGTACTTC
>.|.|TRBV6-1|TRBJ2-3
CASSGKTGDYSISSTDTQYF
TGTGCCAGCAGTGGCAAGACAGGGGACTACTCCATTTCGAGCACAGATACGCAGTATTTT
>.|.|TRBV4-1|TRBJ2-1
CASSQVGGTREQFF
TGCGCCAGCAGCCAAGTGGGCGGGACCAGGGAGCAGTTCTTC
>.|.|TRBV9|TRBJ2-6
CASSATGANVLTF
TGTGCCAGCAGCGCCACTGGGGCCAACGTCCTGACTTTC
>.|once|TRBV27|TRBJ1-1
CASSLPGGANTEAFF
TGTGCCAGCAGTTTACCCGGGGGGGCGAACACTGAAGCTTTCTTT
>TRBD1|few|TRBV9|TRBJ2-7
CASSVTGRDSEQYF
TGTGCCAGCAGCGTGACAGGGAGAGACTCCGAGCAGTACTTC